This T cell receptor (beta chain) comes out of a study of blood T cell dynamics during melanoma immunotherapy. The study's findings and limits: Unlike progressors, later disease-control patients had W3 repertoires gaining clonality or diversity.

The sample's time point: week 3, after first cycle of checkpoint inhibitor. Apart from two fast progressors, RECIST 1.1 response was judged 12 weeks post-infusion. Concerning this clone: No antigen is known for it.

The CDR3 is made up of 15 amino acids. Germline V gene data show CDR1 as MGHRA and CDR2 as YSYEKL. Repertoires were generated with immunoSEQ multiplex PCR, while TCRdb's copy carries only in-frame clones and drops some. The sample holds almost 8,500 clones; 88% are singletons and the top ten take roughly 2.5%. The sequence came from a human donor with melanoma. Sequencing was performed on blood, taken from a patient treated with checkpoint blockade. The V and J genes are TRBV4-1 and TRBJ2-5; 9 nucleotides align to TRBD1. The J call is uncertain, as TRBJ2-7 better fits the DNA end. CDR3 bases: TGCGCCAGCAGCGGTTGGGACAGGGCCAGAGACGAGCAGTACTTC. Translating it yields CASSGWDRARDEQYF.